The sequence of this T cell receptor beta chain was determined in a study of cytomegalovirus exposure and HLA in healthy donors. About the study: Sequencing of 180 million or so T cells in an earlier analysis found roughly 120 million unique TCR beta sequences.

CDR3 length: 15 residues. From germline, CDR1 is LNHDA and CDR2 SQIVND (reference sequence). After removal of 4 bases from V and 6 bases from J, the junction contained 7 bases not matched to a gene. Study results and limitations: There were some public TCRs occurring in many donors, but most TCR sequences were rare.

Details on this clone: Its antigen is not known.

Researchers ran the PCR with 60 Vbeta and 13 Jbeta primers. Measured with immunoSEQ multiplex PCR; TCRdb has only the in-frame clones, and not every one. The table includes about 60,000 clones, 60% to 80% detected once. The TCR sequence derives from a middle-aged woman in good health and CMV-seropositive. The sequencing input was PBMCs. The V gene is TRBV19, the J gene TRBJ2-2, with 8 nucleotides matching TRBD1. The CDR3 coding sequence is TGTGCCAGTAGTACGCAGGGGGCGCTGGCCGGGGAGCTGTTTTTT. Translating gives CASSTQGALAGELFF.